This TCR beta chain was captured in a study of shared clonotypes between healthy human individuals. Findings and caveats of the study: Investigators expected sequencing depth to affect clonotype sharing among donors.

TCRdb's copy holds only in-frame clones and misses some; the assay was immunoSEQ multiplex PCR. The sample contains 450,000 to 500,000 clones, almost 80% of which appear only once. CDR3 length: 15 residues. Germline V gene lookup returns CDR1 SGHRS and CDR2 YFSETQ. V was clipped by 9 bases and J by 2 bases, with 20 bases between them. A remark on this clone: Its antigen is still unknown.

This chain connects TRBV5-1 to TRBJ1-2; D is possibly TRBD1 (5 bases). The sequence derives from a woman aged 40 to 55 in good health. Some clones in this sample may be carry-over from other donors' samples. The sequencing input was PBMCs. The CDR3 is CAKISGTAINYGYTF. The CDR3 DNA reads as TGCGCCAAAATCAGCGGGACCGCGATCAACTATGGCTACACCTTC.